The present entry profiles one T cell receptor (beta chain) with its context. As yet, its antigen is unknown. The sample comes from a study of shared clonotypes between healthy human individuals. Points from the study as a whole: Generation probabilities of non-shared clonotypes were lower (relative to those shared by all four donors). Clonotypes that were shared across four donors made up about 4.5% of naive CD4 clonotypes.

Several immunoSEQ plates received, in even portions, the genomic DNA of each subset. This table comes from immunoSEQ multiplex PCR, and its TCRdb copy is limited to in-frame clones, with some not included. The sample lists a few hundred thousand clones, 65% occurring once. Sequencing was performed on memory CD4+ T cells sorted from blood. Subset reported: CD45RA-negative fraction. The TCR was taken from a man aged 30 to 39 in good health.

The CDR3 DNA follows: TGTGCCGGAGGGACCAGCGGACAAGAGACCCAGTACTTC. Its translation is CAGGTSGQETQYF. The gene calls are TRBV2 and TRBJ2-5, with D perhaps TRBD2 (6 bases). CDR3 length: 13 residues. The V end lost 11 bases, the J end lost 2 bases, and 15 bases lay between the germline ends. Germline V gene data show CDR1 as SNHLY and CDR2 as FYNNEI. Filled out from reference TRBV2 and TRBJ2-5, the complete variable domain reads EPEVTQTPSHQVTQMGQEVILRCVPISNHLYFYWYRQILGQKVEFLVSFYNNEISEKSEIFDDQFSVERPDGSNFTLKIRSTKLEDSAMYFCAGGTSGQETQYFGPGTRLLVL.